This record covers a single T cell receptor beta chain. TCRdb's copy holds only in-frame clones and misses some; the assay was immunoSEQ multiplex PCR. The sample has 130,000 or so clones; around 84% are singletons. This sample was included in a study of blood T cell repertoires in COVID-19. The length of the CDR3 is 14 residues. Trimming removed 4 bases at V and 0 bases at J, with 10 bases between. Germline CDR1 LNHDA, CDR2 SQIVND (reference sequence). The material sequenced was peripheral blood. V usage is TRBV19 and J usage is TRBJ2-7, with TRBD2 as a possible D gene (5 bases). This TCR derives from a woman aged 60-75 years with acute or convalescent COVID-19. CDR3 residues: CASSTQTNSYEQYF. CDR3 coding DNA: TGTGCCAGTAGTACCCAGACTAACTCCTACGAGCAGTACTTC.